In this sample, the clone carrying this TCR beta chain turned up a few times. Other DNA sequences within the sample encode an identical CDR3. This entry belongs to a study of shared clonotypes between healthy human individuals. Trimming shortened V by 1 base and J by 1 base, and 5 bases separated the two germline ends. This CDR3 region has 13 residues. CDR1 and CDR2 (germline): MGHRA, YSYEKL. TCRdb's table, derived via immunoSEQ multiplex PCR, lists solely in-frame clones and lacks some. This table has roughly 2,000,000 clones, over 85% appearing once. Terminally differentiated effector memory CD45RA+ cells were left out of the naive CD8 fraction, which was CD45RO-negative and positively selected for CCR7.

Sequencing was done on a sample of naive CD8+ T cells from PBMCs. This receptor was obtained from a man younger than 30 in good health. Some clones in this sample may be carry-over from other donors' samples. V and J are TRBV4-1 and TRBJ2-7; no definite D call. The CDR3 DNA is TGCGCCAGCAGCCAAGTGGGGTCCTACGAGCAGTACTTC. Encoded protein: CASSQVGSYEQYF.